This T cell receptor (beta chain) was sequenced for a study of T cell clonotyping in hematopoietic cell transplantation. A few counts support this clone. Only in-frame clones appear in the TCRdb table, and some are missing; sequencing was by immunoSEQ multiplex PCR. The sample gives thousands of clones, 55% to 75% of which show up once; more than 20% is in the top ten. The V segment lost 2 bases and the J segment 0 bases; nucleotides outside the gene matches: 9. Germline loops: CDR1 LGHNA, CDR2 YSLEER. CDR3 length equals 17 residues. The rearrangement joins TRBV4-3 to TRBJ1-1; TRBD1 matches at 7 bases. Specimen: PBMCs, collected 100 days after allogeneic stem cell transplant. The source of this sequence is a female patient aged 50 to 65 who had an allogeneic stem cell transplant, so the T cells may come from the graft donor. Some clones in this sample may be carry-over from other donors' samples. CDR3 amino acids: CASSQKTGDPMNTEAFF. The CDR3 DNA reads as TGCGCCAGCAGCCAAAAAACAGGGGACCCCATGAACACTGAAGCTTTCTTT.